The 16 T cell receptor beta chains below all came from one sample that was sequenced in a study of blood T cell repertoires in COVID-19. Profiling relied on immunoSEQ multiplex PCR, and the TCRdb table lists in-frame clones only, not all of them. This sample has more than 100,000 clones, with 60% to 85% found just once. The sequenced material came from peripheral blood. These receptor sequences come from a human donor with acute or convalescent COVID-19. The donor label of this sample is uncertain.

This clone was seen only a few times. This sequence joins TRBV7-3 and TRBJ2-1, with D possibly matching TRBD2 (7 bases). The CDR3 covers 14 residues. Deletions cut 3 bases from V and 2 bases from J, with 8 bases between. The V gene's germline CDR1 is SGHTA and CDR2 FQGTGA. The CDR3 reads CASSLGGPYNEQFF. As DNA, the CDR3 is TGTGCCAGCAGCTTGGGGGGGCCCTACAATGAGCAGTTCTTC.

As to this clone: The same CDR3 also results from other DNA sequences found in this sample. The V and J genes are TRBV19 and TRBJ1-4; 11 bases match TRBD1. The trim removed 5 bases at V and 8 bases at J, leaving 4 bases unmatched. The CDR3 is 14 amino acids. Per the germline V gene, CDR1 is LNHDA and CDR2 is SQIVND (reference sequence). The CDR3 coding sequence is TGTGCCAGTAGTCCGGACAGGGGGCGAGAAAAACTGTTTTTT. This gives the protein CASSPDRGREKLFF.

This chain connects TRBV5-1 to TRBJ2-3, with 7 bases that match TRBD2. V trimming: 0 bases; J trimming: 2 bases; junction bases outside the gene matches: 3. The CDR3 extends over 15 amino acids. CDR1 SGHRS and CDR2 YFSETQ come from the germline V gene. For the CDR3, the DNA is TGCGCCAGCAGCTTGGCAGCGGGGATCACAGATACGCAGTATTTT. Amino acid sequence: CASSLAAGITDTQYF.

This clone was seen many times. The chain is built from TRBV18 and TRBJ1-6; 10 bases line up with TRBD1. The CDR3 loop spans 16 amino acids. With 4 bases clipped from V and 7 bases from J, the junction kept 7 bases outside the gene matches. Germline CDR1 KGHSH, CDR2 LQKENI. CDR3 amino acids: CASSQGQGWVNSPLHF. For the CDR3, the DNA is TGTGCCAGCTCACAGGGACAGGGGTGGGTGAATTCACCCCTCCACTTT. Together with reference TRBV18 and TRBJ1-6, the CDR3 gives the full variable domain: NAGVMQNPRHLVRRRGQEARLRCSPMKGHSHVYWYRQLPEEGLKFMVYLQKENIIDESGMPKERFSAEFPKEGPSILRIQQVVRGDSAAYFCASSQGQGWVNSPLHFGNGTRLTVT.

This clone was observed many times. The chain employs TRBV6-6 and TRBJ1-6; the match to TRBD1 covers 7 bases. Germline-derived CDR1 and CDR2 are MNHNY and SVGAGI (reference sequence). The length of the CDR3 is 16 residues. J gave up 10 bases and V 2 bases, and 11 bases lay outside the gene matches. CDR3 in DNA: TGTGCCAGCAGTTACCTGCGAACAGGGGATGGGTCACCCCTCCACTTT. Its translation is CASSYLRTGDGSPLHF.

The rearrangement uses TRBV3-1 (or the pseudogene TRBV3-2) and TRBJ2-5, with 11 positions matching TRBD2. V trimming: 2 bases; J trimming: 4 bases; junction bases outside the gene matches: 6. Germline CDR1 reads LGHDT; CDR2 reads YNNKEL (reference sequence). The CDR3 extends over 16 amino acids. The CDR3 DNA sequence: TGTGCCAGCAGCCAATATAGCGGGGGGGCAGGAGAGACCCAGTACTTC. Translating it yields CASSQYSGGAGETQYF.

The CDR3 DNA follows: TGTGCCAGCAGCCTCCGGGGCTCTGGAAACACCATATATTTT. Protein sequence: CASSLRGSGNTIYF. The chain is built from TRBV3-1 (or the pseudogene TRBV3-2) and TRBJ1-3; D is unclear. Trimming took off 4 bases at V and 0 bases at J, with 7 bases between the two ends. The germline V gene encodes CDR1 LGHDT and CDR2 YNNKEL (reference sequence). The CDR3 is made up of 14 amino acids.

This clone was counted between two and nine times. The chain joins TRBV18 to TRBJ1-3; 8 bases agree with TRBD1. V was clipped by 6 bases and J by 0 bases; unmatched bases: 10. CDR1 and CDR2 from the germline V gene are KGHSH and LQKENI. The CDR3 sequence is 17 residues long. The chain's CDR3 is CASSLTGTGVSGNTIYF. The CDR3 coding sequence is TGTGCCAGCTCTTTAACCGGGACAGGCGTCTCTGGAAACACCATATATTTT.

The gene calls are TRBV30 and TRBJ1-5, with 10 bases lining up with TRBD1. CDR1 is GTSNPN, CDR2 SVGIG, per germline (reference sequence). The CDR3 totals 17 residues. V was clipped by 2 bases and J by 3 bases; unmatched bases: 10. Here the CDR3 reads CAWSFSGTGDNNQPQHF. The CDR3 nucleotides are TGTGCCTGGAGTTTTTCCGGGACAGGGGATAACAATCAGCCCCAGCATTTT.

This clone was counted a few times. The chain links TRBV20-1 to TRBJ2-3; tentative D call: TRBD1 (6 bases). The germline gives CDR1 DFQATT, CDR2 SNEGSKA (reference sequence). With 6 bases removed from V and 4 bases from J, the gap between germline ends came to 8 bases. The CDR3 extends over 11 amino acids. The CDR3 region is CSAQGSDTQYF. CDR3 in DNA: TGCAGTGCCCAGGGGTCAGATACGCAGTATTTT.

CDR3 amino acids: CASSTPGQGTKTQYF. In nucleotides, the CDR3 is TGTGCCAGCAGCACCCCGGGACAGGGCACCAAGACCCAGTACTTC. The chain couples TRBV3-1 (or the pseudogene TRBV3-2) to TRBJ2-5; TRBD1 matches 9 bases. CDR1 LGHDT and CDR2 YNNKEL come from the germline V gene (reference sequence). V was clipped by 5 bases and J by 6 bases; unmatched bases: 10. This CDR3 spans 15 amino acids.

The chain links TRBV6-5 to TRBJ1-1, with D unclear. Germline values: CDR1 MNHEY, CDR2 SVGAGI. V lost 6 bases to trimming and J lost 2 bases, with 7 bases between them. CDR3 length: 12 residues. This CDR3 reads CASSGRNTEAFF. The CDR3 DNA reads TGTGCCAGCAGCGGGAGAAACACTGAAGCTTTCTTT.

The V and J genes are TRBV29-1 and TRBJ1-2; 7 bases are shared with TRBD1. The CDR3 length is 14 residues. Trimming removed 3 bases from V and 4 bases from J; junction bases left unmatched: 8. Germline V gene lookup returns CDR1 SQVTM and CDR2 ANQGSEA. The CDR3 is CSVERDSRIYGYTF. Written as DNA, the CDR3 is TGCAGCGTTGAGAGGGACAGTCGAATCTATGGCTACACCTTC.

The gene calls are TRBV4-1 and TRBJ2-1; 7 positions match TRBD2. CDR1 is MGHRA, CDR2 YSYEKL, per germline. The CDR3 sequence is 16 residues long. The J segment lost 8 bases and the V segment lost 1 base, leaving 11 bases of the junction unmatched. DNA for the CDR3: TGCGCCAGCAGCCAAGCCCTGACTAGCTTTCGGGATGAGCAGTTCTTC. Its protein is CASSQALTSFRDEQFF.

This chain connects TRBV6-5 to TRBJ1-2; tentative D call: TRBD1 (5 bases). Germline lookup yields CDR1 MNHEY and CDR2 SVGAGI. The germline V and J ends were trimmed by 5 bases and 8 bases, with 18 bases remaining between them. The CDR3 spans 14 residues. CDR3 residues: CASSPAGAGRGYTF. The CDR3 DNA is TGTGCCAGCAGTCCCGCCGGGGCGGGGAGAGGCTACACCTTC.

This chain uses TRBV3-1 (or the pseudogene TRBV3-2) with TRBJ1-2; tentatively, D is TRBD1 (6 bases). V was pared by 1 base and J by 6 bases, with 9 bases between. The CDR3 consists of 13 residues. Per the germline V gene, CDR1 is LGHDT and CDR2 is YNNKEL (reference sequence). CDR3 amino acids: CASSQGGLDGYTF. In nucleotides, the CDR3 is TGTGCCAGCAGCCAAGGGGGGCTCGATGGCTACACCTTC.